The text below deals with one T cell receptor beta chain. Its target is unknown. This entry is derived from a study of T-cell memory formation after mild COVID-19. In TCRdb, the 5' RACE reads were re-called with MiXCR into one record per CDR3 protein. The table has around 200,000 distinct CDR3 sequences, roughly a tenth seen once. Study-wide points: There were some responding clones in pre-infection memory, which suggested that cross-reactive memory had joined. Later expanders leaned CD4+, whereas clones that contracted between day 15 and 85 were balanced CD4/CD8. For contracting clones, CD4+ ones sat mainly in CM and EM, CD8+ in EMRA.

The receptor comes from a man aged 18 to 29 who had mild COVID-19 (a few samples of this study predate the infection). Cell type and time point are not known. The material sequenced was PBMCs or a T cell subset sorted from them (not recorded which).

DNA for the CDR3: TGTGCCAGCCGACTACCGGGACAGGTCAATGGCTACACCTTC. Translation: CASRLPGQVNGYTF. The chain combines TRBV7-2 with TRBJ1-2; TRBD1 agrees at 8 bases. Unmatched junction bases numbered 11, after V lost 8 bases and J lost 6 bases. Germline V gene lookup returns CDR1 SGHTA and CDR2 FQGNSA. CDR3 length equals 14 residues.